This T cell receptor (beta chain) emerged from a study of CXCR3-negative and CXCR3-positive naive CD8 T cells. A note on this clonotype: Its antigen is undetermined.

Study conclusions and caveats: Researchers report that CXCR3-positive naive cells carry more hydrophobic TRB CDR3s than CXCR3-negative naive cells. Cryopreservation partially lowered CXCR3 expression, so most assays used fresh PBMCs.

Researchers prepared the TRB cDNA libraries using 5' RACE with UMI labels. TCRdb re-called the 5' RACE reads and gives one entry per CDR3 protein, without DNA. The sample table sets out 120,000 to 150,000 distinct CDR3 sequences. A CD45RO-CCR7+CD27+CD95- profile was what naive CD8+ T cells displayed. This TCR was sampled from a human donor in good health. Some clones in this sample may be carry-over from other donors' samples. The source material was naive CXCR3+ CD8+ T cells from blood. Documented subset: CD45RO-CCR7+CD27+CD95- naive CD8+ T cells expressing CXCR3 (TNR3+).

The CDR3 reads CSVSTSRTDTQYF. V is TRBV29-1 and J is TRBJ2-3. The CDR3 runs to 13 residues. Germline V gene lookup returns CDR1 SQVTM and CDR2 ANQGSEA.